This T cell receptor (beta chain) appears in the sequencing data of a study of T-cell reconstitution after alpha-beta-depleted transplantation in children. This clonotype was counted at least ten times. Using unique molecular identifiers, the investigators prepared the TCRbeta library. TCRdb re-analysed the PCR reads in MiXCR, keeping a single row per CDR3 protein. The sample carries some 200,000 distinct CDR3 sequences, roughly 14% recorded once. CDR3 length equals 14 residues. CDR1 is SGHTA and CDR2 is FQGNSA in the germline V gene. Losses at the gene ends were 5 bases for V and 2 bases for J; bases not matched to a gene: 5.

The V call is TRBV7-2, the J call TRBJ1-2, with TRBD1 identical over 7 bases. This sample comprised PBMCs from the stem cell graft donor, obtained from the stem cell graft. This TCR derives from a human donor who donated a stem cell graft to a child with acute lymphoblastic leukemia. The chain's CDR3 is CASSPGTDNYGYTF. The CDR3, as DNA: TGTGCCAGCAGCCCCGGGACAGACAACTATGGCTACACCTTC.